This is a list of T cell receptor beta chains from one sample in a study of blood T cells in healthy people across ages. TCRdb processed the 5' RACE reads anew with MiXCR; each CDR3 protein has one entry. This table has roughly 2 million distinct CDR3 sequences, just under 50% appearing once. Sequencing was performed on blood. These receptors all stem from a woman aged 40-49 years in good health. Both conserved end residues are part of each CDR3. A D gene is named only where the DNA matches it firmly. Expanded clones get a size class; other rows say once, few or many, or leave the size out.

.	TRBV29-1	10	.	TRBJ1-1	TGCAGCGTAGAGGCGGTTGGAGCTTTCTTT	CSVEAVGAFF
.	TRBV4-3	15	.	TRBJ2-3	TGCGCCAGCAGCCAAGATATCGGGGCTCCAGATACGCAGTATTTT	CASSQDIGAPDTQYF
TRBD1	TRBV19	16	.	TRBJ2-3	TGTGCCAGTAGTTCATTGGACAGGGCCCTCACAGATACGCAGTATTTT	CASSSLDRALTDTQYF
TRBD1	TRBV28	15	.	TRBJ2-5	TGTGCCAGTGCAACCCGGTGGGACAGCGCCTACGAGCGGTACTTC	CASATRWDSAYERYF
.	TRBV27	15	once	TRBJ2-7	TGTGCCAGCAGTTTTTGGATTGGTTTGCACAATGAGCAGTACTTC	CASSFWIGLHNEQYF
.	TRBV29-1	13	.	TRBJ1-5	TGCAGCGTTGCGCCCGGTCACAATCAGCCCCAGCATTTT	CSVAPGHNQPQHF
.	TRBV9	14	.	TRBJ2-5	TGTGCCAGCAGCGCCACAGAGTACCAAGAGACCCAGTACTTC	CASSATEYQETQYF
.	TRBV3-1	14	.	TRBJ2-1	TGTGCCAGCAGCCAAATTACAGGGAACAATGAGCAGTTCTTC	CASSQITGNNEQFF
TRBD2	TRBV6-5	15	few	TRBJ2-7	TGTGCCAGCAGCCCCACTAGCGACGCCTCCTACGAGCAGTACTTC	CASSPTSDASYEQYF
.	TRBV5-1	16	.	TRBJ1-6	TGCGCCAGCAGCGGAGGGACTCCGAGGGGCAATTCACCCCTCCACTTT	CASSGGTPRGNSPLHF
TRBD1	TRBV12-5	15	.	TRBJ2-1	TGTGCTAGTGGACTCGACAGGGGGCCCTACAATGAGCAGTTCTTC	CASGLDRGPYNEQFF
.	TRBV20-1	15	.	TRBJ2-5	TGCAGTGCTAGCTCCACAGGGATTGCAGGAGAGACCCAGTACTTC	CSASSTGIAGETQYF
TRBD1	TRBV7-2	14	.	TRBJ1-2	TGTGCCAGCAGCCCGCGGGACAGGGTTCACGGCTACACCTTC	CASSPRDRVHGYTF
.	TRBV20-1	18	.	TRBJ2-7	TGCAGTGCCCCCGGGAGGGGGGGACAGTTTACGGCCAGGTATGAGCAGTACTTC	CSAPGRGGQFTARYEQYF
.	TRBV2	13	few	TRBJ2-7	TGTGCCAGCAGTAAACAAGCCTCCTACGAGCAGTACTTC	CASSKQASYEQYF
TRBD1	TRBV6-6	17	.	TRBJ2-3	TGTGCCAGCAGTCCCCGCCCCCGGGACAGAATCACAGATACGCAGTATTTT	CASSPRPRDRITDTQYF
.	TRBV6-2/TRBV6-3	13	few	TRBJ2-1	TGTGCCATTACGGACGTCCCATACAATGAGCAGTTCTTC	CAITDVPYNEQFF
TRBD1	TRBV20-1	16	.	TRBJ2-3	TGCAGTGCTAGAGATCGGGACAGGCCAGTGGACGATACGCAGTATTTT	CSARDRDRPVDDTQYF
.	TRBV7-6	17	.	TRBJ2-4	TGTGCCAGCAGCAAAAGTGACAGGTTGGGGACTGGAGCCATTCAGTACTTC	CASSKSDRLGTGAIQYF
.	TRBV25-1	15	.	TRBJ1-2	TGTGCCAGCAGTGAGGCGGGACGGAGGGACTATGGCTACACCTTC	CASSEAGRRDYGYTF
.	TRBV20-1	11	.	TRBJ1-2	TGCAGTGCTAGAATGGAGTATGGCTACACCTTC	CSARMEYGYTF
.	TRBV5-1	15	.	TRBJ2-5	TGCGCCAGCAGCCCTTCCCAGGGGAGTGGAGAGACCCAGTACTTC	CASSPSQGSGETQYF
.	TRBV5-1	15	.	TRBJ1-2	TGCGCCAGCAGCTTGTTGGGGGACCGTGTCTATGGCTACACCTTC	CASSLLGDRVYGYTF
.	TRBV20-1	15	.	TRBJ2-1	TGCAGTGCTAGAGATAGGCTATTTGTAAGCAATGAGCAGTTCTTC	CSARDRLFVSNEQFF
.	TRBV12-3/TRBV12-4	13	few	TRBJ1-1	TGTGCCAGCAGTTTAGCGGAGGCAGCTAAAGCTTTCTTT	CASSLAEAAKAFF
TRBD1	TRBV2	16	.	TRBJ1-1	TGTGCCAGCAGTGTACAGGGGGCCCTGACGGATACTGAAGCTTTCTTT	CASSVQGALTDTEAFF
TRBD2	TRBV11-2	16	.	TRBJ2-1	TGTGCCAGCAGCCCCTCACCCGAGCGGGGATACAATGAGCAGTTCTTC	CASSPSPERGYNEQFF
.	TRBV4-3	15	.	TRBJ2-1	TGCGCCAGCAGCCAAGACTGGTTGGGCACCGGGGAGCAGTTCTTC	CASSQDWLGTGEQFF
.	TRBV6-5	16	few	TRBJ1-2	TGTGCCAGCAGTTACTCGTGGGGACGGAGTAACTATGGCTACACCTTC	CASSYSWGRSNYGYTF
.	TRBV6-2/TRBV6-3	16	.	TRBJ2-1	TGTGCCAGCAGTTACGGGAGGATCCAAAGAAACAATGAGCAGTTCTTC	CASSYGRIQRNNEQFF
.	TRBV28	14	.	TRBJ2-5	TGTGCCAGCAGTTCACTAGGGGAGCAAGAGACCCAGTACTTC	CASSSLGEQETQYF
.	TRBV28	12	.	TRBJ1-4	TGTGCCAGCAGGCTGATAAATGAAAAACTGTTTTTT	CASRLINEKLFF
TRBD1	TRBV20-1	13	.	TRBJ1-2	TGCAGGCCAGGGACAGGGACTAACTATGGCTACACCTTC	CRPGTGTNYGYTF
TRBD2	TRBV2	19	.	TRBJ2-5	TGTGCCAGCAGTGACTCTGGGACTAGCGGGGGGAACACTGGGAAGACCCAGTACTTC	CASSDSGTSGGNTGKTQYF
TRBD1	TRBV28	15	.	TRBJ2-3	TGTGCCAGCAGTTTAATTCAGGGGGTGAGAGATACGCAGTATTTT	CASSLIQGVRDTQYF
.	TRBV6-5	13	many	TRBJ2-7	TGTGCCAGCAGTTACGGCGTGGGCTACGAGCAGTACTTC	CASSYGVGYEQYF
.	TRBV7-2	14	.	TRBJ2-7	TGTGCCAGCAGCTTAGGTCCCGGACAATACGAGCAGTACTTC	CASSLGPGQYEQYF
.	TRBV24-1	13	.	TRBJ1-5	TGTGCCACTAGGGACAATAGCAATCAGCCCCAGCATTTT	CATRDNSNQPQHF
.	TRBV9	14	.	TRBJ1-4	TGTGCCAGCAGCCCCCGGGAGCAAAATGAAAAACTGTTTTTT	CASSPREQNEKLFF
TRBD1	TRBV4-3	14	few	TRBJ1-2	TGCGCCAGCAGCCAAGATAGCAGGGGGCATGGCTACACCTTC	CASSQDSRGHGYTF
.	TRBV3-1	14	.	TRBJ2-5	TGTGCCAGCAGCCAATTGGGATTCTCCGAGACCCAGTACTTC	CASSQLGFSETQYF
TRBD2	TRBV29-1	13	.	TRBJ2-7	TGCAGCGTTGCGGGGGGGCGACGCTACGAGCAGTACTTC	CSVAGGRRYEQYF